The T cell receptor beta chain under discussion was sequenced for a study of cytotoxic CD8 clonotypes in ibrutinib-treated CLL. About the study: Samples showed on average about 260,000 productive templates and roughly 90,000 productive rearrangements. Study-wide results and caveats: Public clonotypes, rarely seen, contracted or held steady on treatment. Age-matched healthy donor levels were exceeded by baseline clonality, which tracked circulating CD8+ T-cell counts.

Sequencing was designed to attain a depth spanning 1 in 200,000 to 1 in 1 million T cells. Using immunoSEQ multiplex PCR, the repertoire was profiled, and TCRdb retains in-frame clones only, with some absent. The data show 130,000 to 150,000 clones, around 93% seen once. V lost 6 bases and J 5 bases, leaving 12 bases between the germline ends. The CDR3 has 13 residues. Germline CDR1 reads MNHEY; CDR2 reads SVGAGI. To note about this clone: Its antigen is still unknown.

This chain uses TRBV6-5 with TRBJ2-3; the D gene is possibly TRBD2 (5 bases). This TCR derives from a human donor with chronic lymphocytic leukemia. The material sequenced was PBMCs, taken after 12 months of ibrutinib treatment. The CDR3 loop is CASSRTGIDTQYF. CDR3 in DNA: TGTGCCAGCAGCCGAACGGGGATAGATACGCAGTATTTT.